The present T cell receptor beta chain was sequenced within a study of cytomegalovirus exposure and HLA in healthy donors. The PCR made use of 60 Vbeta and 13 Jbeta primers. Authors' processing steps: Approximately 9.9 million of some 80 million unique TCR beta chains were shared, per a later count. Profiled with immunoSEQ multiplex PCR; TCRdb holds only in-frame clones, not every one. The DNA was the basis for D and trimming; V, J and clone size are from that table. The sample data list under 40,000 clones. CDR1 is LGHNA, CDR2 YSLEER, per germline. The length of the CDR3 is 16 residues. Trimming at V came to 0 bases and at J to 3 bases, leaving 3 bases not matched to a gene. About this clone: The antigen remains undetermined. The sample carries other DNA sequences with the same CDR3.

Study observations and caveats: The authors judged a highly shared variant cluster likely a sequencing artifact.

The sequencing input was PBMCs. The rearrangement uses TRBV4-3 and TRBJ2-3; 10 nucleotides agree with TRBD2. The clonotype originates from a woman aged 40-49 years in good health and CMV-seropositive. In DNA form, the CDR3 reads TGCGCCAGCAGCCAAGATCTAGCGGGAGCAACAGATACGCAGTATTTT. Residues: CASSQDLAGATDTQYF.